This section outlines one T cell receptor beta chain sequence together with its context. As yet, its antigen is unknown. The data belong to a study of T cell responses to AZD1222 COVID-19 vaccine. General study results and limits: Rises in breadth and depth of Spike-specific TCRs came after two AZD1222 doses. CD4 TCRs associated with vaccination spanned spike, dominating at 160-218 and 743-854. Among AZD1222 vaccinees, only 5 to 7 were seropositive at baseline. Females made up more of the donors, who were largely white British, and clonal diversity may have come out too low.

The J segment lost 3 bases and the V segment lost 0 bases, leaving 7 bases of the junction unmatched. Per germline, CDR1 SGHVS and CDR2 FNYEAQ. This CDR3 region has 16 residues. Sequenced by immunoSEQ multiplex PCR; TCRdb stores in-frame clones only, minus some. The repertoire has 95,000 to 100,000 clones, roughly nine tenths of them found once; the top ten carry approximately 30%. Sequences were derived from peripheral blood, sampled on day 0 of AZD1222 vaccination. This sequence originates from an adult in good health. V is TRBV7-6 and J is TRBJ2-7; 8 bases align to TRBD2. CDR3 sequence reads: CASSLAPGLEGYEQYF. CDR3 nucleotides: TGTGCCAGCAGCTTAGCGCCGGGACTAGAGGGCTACGAGCAGTACTTC.